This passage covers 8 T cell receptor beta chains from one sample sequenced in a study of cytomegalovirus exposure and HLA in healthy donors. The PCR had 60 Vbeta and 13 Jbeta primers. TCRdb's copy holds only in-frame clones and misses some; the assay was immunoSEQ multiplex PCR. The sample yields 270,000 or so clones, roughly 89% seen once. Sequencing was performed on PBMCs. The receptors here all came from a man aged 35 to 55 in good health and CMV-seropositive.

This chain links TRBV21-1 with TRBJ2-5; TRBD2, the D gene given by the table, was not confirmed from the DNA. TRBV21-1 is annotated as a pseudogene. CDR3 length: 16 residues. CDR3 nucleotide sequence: TGTGCCAGCAGGCTCAAAGCGGTCGCTTCACAAGAGACCCAGTACTTC. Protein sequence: CASRLKAVASQETQYF.

CDR3 sequence: CASSPGTSGRLETQYF. As DNA, the CDR3 is TGTGCCAGCAGCCCCGGGACTAGCGGGAGATTGGAGACCCAGTACTTC. The rearrangement links TRBV7-3 to TRBJ2-5; 14 positions agree with TRBD2. The CDR3 extends over 16 amino acids. Trimming at V came to 5 bases and at J to 5 bases, leaving 7 bases not matched to a gene. CDR1 and CDR2 from the germline V gene are SGHTA and FQGTGA.

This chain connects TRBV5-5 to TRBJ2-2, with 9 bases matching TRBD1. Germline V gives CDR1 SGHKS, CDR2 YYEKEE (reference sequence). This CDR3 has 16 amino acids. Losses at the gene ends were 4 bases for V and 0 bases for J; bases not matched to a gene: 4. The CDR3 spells CASSEGTGPNTGELFF. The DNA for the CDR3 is TGTGCCAGCAGCGAGGGGACAGGGCCGAACACCGGGGAGCTGTTTTTT.

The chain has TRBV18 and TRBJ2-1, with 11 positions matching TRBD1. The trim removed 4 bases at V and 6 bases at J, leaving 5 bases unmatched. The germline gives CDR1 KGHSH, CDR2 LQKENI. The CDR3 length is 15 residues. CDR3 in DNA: TGTGCCAGCTCACTTGGACAGGGGGCGCCCAATGAGCAGTTCTTC. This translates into CASSLGQGAPNEQFF.

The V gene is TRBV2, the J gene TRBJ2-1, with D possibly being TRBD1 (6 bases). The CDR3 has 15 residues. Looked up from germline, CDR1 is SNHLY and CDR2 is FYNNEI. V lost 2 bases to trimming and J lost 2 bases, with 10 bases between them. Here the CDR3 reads CASSEPGQAYNEQFF. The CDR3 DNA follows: TGTGCCAGCAGTGAACCGGGACAAGCCTACAATGAGCAGTTCTTC.

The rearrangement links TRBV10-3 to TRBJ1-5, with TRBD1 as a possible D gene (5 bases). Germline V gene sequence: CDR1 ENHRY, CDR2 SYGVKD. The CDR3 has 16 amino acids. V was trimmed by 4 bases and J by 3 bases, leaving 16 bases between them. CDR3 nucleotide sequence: TGTGCCATCAGTGCCTTTAAGGGGTCGGACAATCAGCCCCAGCATTTT. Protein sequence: CAISAFKGSDNQPQHF.

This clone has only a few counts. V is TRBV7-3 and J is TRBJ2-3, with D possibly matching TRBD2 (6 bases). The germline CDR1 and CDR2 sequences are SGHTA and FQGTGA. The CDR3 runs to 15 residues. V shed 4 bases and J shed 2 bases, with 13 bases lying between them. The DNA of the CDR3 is TGTGCCAGCAGCTCGGGGTTAGCGGTCACAGATACGCAGTATTTT. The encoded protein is CASSSGLAVTDTQYF.

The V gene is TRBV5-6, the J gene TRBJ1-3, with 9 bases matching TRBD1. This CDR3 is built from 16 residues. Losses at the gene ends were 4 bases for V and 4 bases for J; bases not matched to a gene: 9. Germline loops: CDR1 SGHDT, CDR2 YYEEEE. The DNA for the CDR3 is TGTGCCAGCAGCGACTACAGGGGGCTAATAGGAAACACCATATATTTT. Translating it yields CASSDYRGLIGNTIYF. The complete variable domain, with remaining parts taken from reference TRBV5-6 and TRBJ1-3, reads DAGVTQSPTHLIKTRGQQVTLRCSPKSGHDTVSWYQQALGQGPQFIFQYYEEEERQRGNFPDRFSGHQFPNYSSELNVNALLLGDSALYLCASSDYRGLIGNTIYFGEGSWLTVV.